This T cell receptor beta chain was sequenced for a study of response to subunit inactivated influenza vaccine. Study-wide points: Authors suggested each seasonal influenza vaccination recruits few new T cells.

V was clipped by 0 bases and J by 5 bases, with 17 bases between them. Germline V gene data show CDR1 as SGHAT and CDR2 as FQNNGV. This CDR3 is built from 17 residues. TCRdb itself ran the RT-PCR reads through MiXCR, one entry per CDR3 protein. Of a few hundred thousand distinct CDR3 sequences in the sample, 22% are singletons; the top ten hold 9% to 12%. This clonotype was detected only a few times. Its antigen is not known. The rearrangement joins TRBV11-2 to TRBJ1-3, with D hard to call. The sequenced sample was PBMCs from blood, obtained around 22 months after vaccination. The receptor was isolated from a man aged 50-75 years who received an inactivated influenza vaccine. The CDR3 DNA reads TGTGCCAGCAGCTTAGAAACAGCGATCGTACCTAGAAACACCATATATTTT. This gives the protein CASSLETAIVPRNTIYF. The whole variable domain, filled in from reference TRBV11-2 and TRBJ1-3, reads EAGVAQSPRYKIIEKRQSVAFWCNPISGHATLYWYQQILGQGPKLLIQFQNNGVVDDSQLPKDRFSAERLKGVDSTLKIQPAKLEDSAVYLCASSLETAIVPRNTIYFGEGSWLTVV.